Following are 3 T cell receptor beta chains from one sample sequenced in a study of blood T cell repertoires in COVID-19. Produced via immunoSEQ multiplex PCR; TCRdb's table is partial and in-frame only. This sample has 300,000 or so clones; around 92% occur once, and the top ten carry roughly 2.9%. Input material: PBMCs or T cells enriched from blood (not recorded which). The receptor set was obtained from a woman between 50 and 59 years old who had been exposed to COVID-19.

This clone was seen just once. The chain combines TRBV6-4 with TRBJ2-3, with a possible D match to TRBD2 (6 bases). CDR1 and CDR2 from the germline V gene are MRHNA and SNTAGT. V was clipped by 2 bases and J by 9 bases, with 12 bases between them. The CDR3 totals 13 residues. The CDR3 nucleotides read TGTGCCAGCAGTGACACCGGGGCGGGGACGCAGTATTTT. This codes for CASSDTGAGTQYF.

The chain carries TRBV7-9 and TRBJ2-3; 7 bases fit TRBD2. CDR3 length equals 13 residues. V was clipped by 1 base and J by 6 bases; unmatched bases: 1. Germline lookup yields CDR1 SEHNR and CDR2 FQNEAQ (reference sequence). This CDR3 reads CASSLDGRDTQYF. The CDR3, as DNA: TGTGCCAGCAGCTTAGACGGGAGGGATACGCAGTATTTT.

The chain recombines TRBV5-1 with TRBJ2-1; 7 nucleotides match TRBD1. The junction had 4 bases not matched to a gene; V was cut back by 0 bases and J by 4 bases. Per the germline V gene, CDR1 is SGHRS and CDR2 is YFSETQ. This CDR3 is built from 15 residues. CDR3 loop: CASSLGQGRYNEQFF. The CDR3 bases are TGCGCCAGCAGCTTGGGACAGGGTCGGTACAATGAGCAGTTCTTC.